The rows below give T cell receptor beta chains drawn from one sample of a study of blood T cell repertoires in COVID-19. Clones were sequenced by immunoSEQ multiplex PCR, and TCRdb holds only the in-frame ones, with some missing. The sample has 350,000 or so clones, approximately 89% seen once. Source material: peripheral blood. These TCRs come from a woman between 55 and 75 years old with COVID-19, enrolled during active disease. CDR3s include the opening cysteine and the closing phenylalanine or tryptophan. D genes are given only for firm matches. Not every row has a clone size; where given, it reads once, few, many or a size class.

v_gene: TRBV3-1/TRBV3-2
abundance: NA
len: 17
d_gene: TRBD1
CDR3aa: CASSQRTGRGYNQPQHF

v_gene: TRBV28
abundance: NA
len: 16
d_gene: TRBD1
CDR3aa: CASSRDRGAKHYGYTF

v_gene: TRBV20-1
abundance: NA
len: 14
d_gene: NA
CDR3aa: CSASRVPSASPLHF

v_gene: TRBV6-1
abundance: NA
len: 15
d_gene: NA
CDR3aa: CASSEPGLVQGTQYF

v_gene: TRBV6-5
abundance: NA
len: 15
d_gene: NA
CDR3aa: CASSRRTPRGTEAFF

v_gene: TRBV10-3
abundance: NA
len: 19
d_gene: TRBD2
CDR3aa: CAISEFRLAGAPTVDEQFF

v_gene: TRBV5-6
abundance: NA
len: 15
d_gene: NA
CDR3aa: CASNNRRGLDYGYTF

v_gene: TRBV7-9
abundance: once
len: 15
d_gene: TRBD1
CDR3aa: CASSRPGTGVYEQYF

v_gene: TRBV10-1
abundance: NA
len: 13
d_gene: NA
CDR3aa: CASNTTVNQPQHF

v_gene: TRBV19
abundance: NA
len: 14
d_gene: TRBD1
CDR3aa: CASSIGGQGMEAFF

v_gene: TRBV13
abundance: NA
len: 13
d_gene: NA
CDR3aa: CASSHGLDGEAFF

v_gene: TRBV9
abundance: once
len: 13
d_gene: NA
CDR3aa: CASSLDSYYEQYF

v_gene: TRBV3-1/TRBV3-2
abundance: once
len: 12
d_gene: NA
CDR3aa: CASSPLGGELFF

v_gene: TRBV5-1
abundance: NA
len: 13
d_gene: NA
CDR3aa: CASSLLGAFGYTF

v_gene: TRBV18
abundance: NA
len: 16
d_gene: NA
CDR3aa: CASSPGNWQGKEANTF

v_gene: TRBV18
abundance: NA
len: 13
d_gene: NA
CDR3aa: CASSVGVQETQYF

v_gene: TRBV6-1
abundance: NA
len: 17
d_gene: TRBD1
CDR3aa: CASSEALGQGGFGEQYF

v_gene: TRBV7-2
abundance: large
len: 16
d_gene: NA
CDR3aa: CASRELPGHVNSPLHF

v_gene: TRBV30
abundance: NA
len: 14
d_gene: NA
CDR3aa: CAWSFTGVNTEAFF

v_gene: TRBV5-6
abundance: NA
len: 13
d_gene: NA
CDR3aa: CASSFVGGSPLHF

v_gene: TRBV14
abundance: NA
len: 15
d_gene: NA
CDR3aa: CASSQEWVRGSPLHF

v_gene: TRBV5-4
abundance: NA
len: 15
d_gene: TRBD1
CDR3aa: CASSRNRGNTGELFF

v_gene: TRBV3-1/TRBV3-2
abundance: NA
len: 15
d_gene: TRBD1
CDR3aa: CASSQLQGGYNEQFF

v_gene: TRBV13
abundance: NA
len: 12
d_gene: NA
CDR3aa: CASSSFNYGYTF

v_gene: TRBV14
abundance: NA
len: 18
d_gene: NA
CDR3aa: CASSHPSPLAWGTDTQYF

v_gene: TRBV6-2/TRBV6-3
abundance: once
len: 14
d_gene: NA
CDR3aa: CASSYLDRNTEAFF

v_gene: TRBV9
abundance: NA
len: 16
d_gene: TRBD2
CDR3aa: CASSVGTSGPPDTQYF

v_gene: TRBV4-2
abundance: NA
len: 16
d_gene: TRBD1
CDR3aa: CASSPDPGGRGQPQHF

v_gene: TRBV6-6
abundance: NA
len: 14
d_gene: TRBD1
CDR3aa: CASILDRERSEQYF

v_gene: TRBV4-1
abundance: NA
len: 19
d_gene: TRBD2
CDR3aa: CASSQMGLAGASITGELFF

v_gene: TRBV28
abundance: NA
len: 15
d_gene: TRBD2
CDR3aa: CASSLLAASSYEQYF

v_gene: TRBV18
abundance: NA
len: 13
d_gene: NA
CDR3aa: CASSPGEAETQYF

v_gene: TRBV5-6
abundance: NA
len: 15
d_gene: NA
CDR3aa: CASSLGQGWNSPLHF

v_gene: TRBV18
abundance: NA
len: 13
d_gene: TRBD1
CDR3aa: CASSRGQGEKLFF

v_gene: TRBV18
abundance: NA
len: 14
d_gene: NA
CDR3aa: CASSSQGVGTEAFF

v_gene: TRBV5-4
abundance: NA
len: 17
d_gene: NA
CDR3aa: CASSLEPTRGRTDTQYF

v_gene: TRBV11-3
abundance: NA
len: 14
d_gene: NA
CDR3aa: CAREAVIRVSGYTF

v_gene: TRBV7-6
abundance: NA
len: 14
d_gene: TRBD1
CDR3aa: CASSLRTGGGEAFF

v_gene: TRBV6-6
abundance: NA
len: 13
d_gene: NA
CDR3aa: CASRGDSHTEAFF

v_gene: TRBV30
abundance: NA
len: 16
d_gene: NA
CDR3aa: CAWSVNSLKMNTEAFF

v_gene: TRBV15
abundance: NA
len: 15
d_gene: NA
CDR3aa: CATSRGGSGPEKLFF

v_gene: TRBV7-8
abundance: NA
len: 15
d_gene: NA
CDR3aa: CASSLSGGAADTQYF

v_gene: TRBV4-1
abundance: NA
len: 18
d_gene: TRBD2
CDR3aa: CASSQDSTSGGLGNEQFF

v_gene: TRBV13
abundance: NA
len: 14
d_gene: NA
CDR3aa: CASSLTGEGEEQYF

v_gene: TRBV5-1
abundance: large
len: 15
d_gene: NA
CDR3aa: CASSSTLATGGGYTF

v_gene: TRBV7-9
abundance: NA
len: 12
d_gene: NA
CDR3aa: CASSFNNREAFF

v_gene: TRBV28
abundance: once
len: 13
d_gene: NA
CDR3aa: CASSLSGRQTQYF

v_gene: TRBV9
abundance: NA
len: 14
d_gene: NA
CDR3aa: CASSVRRVGDTQYF

v_gene: TRBV27
abundance: NA
len: 13
d_gene: NA
CDR3aa: CASSLAGSYEQYF